Included here is one T cell receptor beta chain sequence, with context. These data are taken from a study of blood T cell repertoires in COVID-19. Ages ranged from about 18 to 90 years, with residence in about 24 US areas. Clones were sequenced by immunoSEQ multiplex PCR, and TCRdb holds only the in-frame ones, with some missing. The sample includes roughly 400,000 clones, approximately 90% of them seen just once. The clonotype was recovered from a woman younger than 30 who had been exposed to COVID-19. Source material: PBMCs or T cells enriched from blood (not recorded which).

CDR3 sequence (DNA): TGCGCCAGCAGCTCCCAACTAGCGGTGAACACCGGGGAGCTGTTTTTT. Its translation is CASSSQLAVNTGELFF. The chain joins TRBV5-1 to TRBJ2-2; 8 bases align to TRBD2. V dropped 3 bases and J dropped 1; count of bases not matched to a gene: 5. The germline CDR1 and CDR2 sequences are SGHRS and YFSETQ. This CDR3 region has 16 residues.